The next 8 T cell receptor beta chains were all read from a single sample in a study of Siglec-9 on CD8 T cells in melanoma. Clones were read by immunoSEQ multiplex PCR, and TCRdb kept only the in-frame ones, dropping some. The data show roughly 30,000 clones, about 80% seen once. Material for sequencing was Siglec-9- CD8+ T cells sorted from blood. The receptors derive from a human donor in good health.

The genes are TRBV29-1 and TRBJ1-2; a weak D match, TRBD1 (5 bases). Germline CDR1 SQVTM, CDR2 ANQGSEA. Trimming took 4 bases from V and 2 from J, leaving 11 bases between them. The CDR3 is made up of 13 amino acids. The CDR3 reads CSVALTDNYGYTF. The CDR3 DNA sequence: TGCAGCGTTGCGCTGACAGACAACTATGGCTACACCTTC.

The V call is TRBV19, the J call TRBJ2-3; D is tentatively TRBD1 or TRBD2 (5 bases each). CDR1 and CDR2 (germline): LNHDA, SQIVND (reference sequence). The CDR3 totals 15 residues. Trimming shortened V by 10 bases and J by 2 bases, and 19 bases separated the two germline ends. CDR3 DNA: TGTGCCACTGATGGGGGTGGGAGTTACACAGATACGCAGTATTTT. It encodes CATDGGGSYTDTQYF. The whole variable domain, remainder taken from reference TRBV19 and TRBJ2-3, is DGGITQSPKYLFRKEGQNVTLSCEQNLNHDAMYWYRQDPGQGLRLIYYSQIVNDFQKGDIAEGYSVSREKKESFPLTVTSAQKNPTAFYLCATDGGGSYTDTQYFGPGTRLTVL.

V is TRBV7-6 and J is TRBJ1-1; D is unresolved. V lost 3 bases and J lost 1, with 3 bases in between. The CDR3 is made up of 12 amino acids. The germline V gene encodes CDR1 SGHVS and CDR2 FNYEAQ. The CDR3 DNA follows: TGTGCCAGCAGCTTTGGGAACACTGAAGCTTTCTTT. Protein sequence: CASSFGNTEAFF.

The V call is TRBV5-8, the J call TRBJ1-1; TRBD1 matches at 9 bases. The CDR3 covers 18 residues. V lost 4 bases to trimming and J lost 3 bases; unmatched junction nucleotides: 16. The V gene's germline CDR1 is SGHTS and CDR2 YDEGEE. CDR3 loop: CASSVSYGMDRGYTEAFF. Written as DNA, the CDR3 is TGTGCCAGCAGCGTCTCCTACGGAATGGACAGGGGTTACACTGAAGCTTTCTTT.

This chain joins TRBV6-1 and TRBJ1-4; D is undetermined. V was shortened by 7 bases and J by 7 bases, with 19 bases between the two germline ends. The CDR3 has 15 residues. Germline-derived CDR1 and CDR2 are MNHNS and SASEGT. CDR3 coding DNA: TGTGCCAGCACGGATTTCATGAGACTCTCTGAAAAACTGTTTTTT. Translated, it gives CASTDFMRLSEKLFF.

The rearrangement links TRBV19 to TRBJ2-5; D gene ambiguous. CDR1 and CDR2 (germline): LNHDA, SQIVND (reference sequence). This CDR3 region has 14 residues. Between the trimmed V and J ends, which lost 8 bases and 4 bases, there was a span of 17 bases. In DNA form, the CDR3 reads TGTGCCAGTGGTTTTTTGGGCAGGCCAGAGACCCAGTACTTC. Residues: CASGFLGRPETQYF.

This clone was found a few times. V and J are TRBV5-4 and TRBJ2-7, with 8 bases lining up with TRBD1. The CDR3 is 14 residues long. J lost 4 bases, V lost 4 bases, and 7 bases had no gene match. Germline V gene data show CDR1 as SGHNT and CDR2 as YYREEE (reference sequence). Here the CDR3 reads CASSTDRGWYEQYF. CDR3 coding DNA: TGTGCCAGCAGCACAGACAGGGGTTGGTACGAGCAGTACTTC.

This chain uses TRBV19 with TRBJ2-5, with TRBD2 identical over 8 bases. The V and J ends lost 6 bases and 5 bases, in that order; junction bases with no gene match: 11. The length of the CDR3 is 15 residues. Per the germline V gene, CDR1 is LNHDA and CDR2 is SQIVND (reference sequence). The CDR3 spells CASSVGGGSWETQYF. The CDR3 DNA follows: TGTGCCAGTAGCGTCGGGGGGGGATCTTGGGAGACCCAGTACTTC.